These 17 T cell receptor beta chains share one sample of origin, sequenced in a study of cytomegalovirus exposure and HLA in healthy donors. The primer mix had 60 Vbeta and 13 Jbeta primers. Libraries were prepared by immunoSEQ multiplex PCR; TCRdb keeps only in-frame clonotypes and omits some of them. The specimen's table records about 140,000 clones. The sample comprised PBMCs. Every receptor here comes from a woman aged 18-35 years in good health and CMV-seronegative.

The genes are TRBV7-9 and TRBJ1-6; 10 bases are shared with TRBD1. V was clipped by 4 bases and J by 7 bases; unmatched bases: 4. Germline CDR1 and CDR2: SEHNR and FQNEAQ (reference sequence). The CDR3 consists of 15 residues. CDR3 DNA: TGTGCCAGCAGCTCTGACAGGGGGCGAAATTCACCCCTCCACTTT. This translates into CASSSDRGRNSPLHF.

The rearrangement links TRBV5-4 to TRBJ2-5; perhaps TRBD1 as D (6 bases). Trimming removed 4 bases at V and 4 bases at J, with 11 bases between. The CDR3 length is 13 residues. The germline gives CDR1 SGHNT, CDR2 YYREEE (reference sequence). For the CDR3, the DNA is TGTGCCAGCAGCATAACAGGGAGAGAGACCCAGTACTTC. Residues: CASSITGRETQYF.

The J gene is TRBJ1-1, the V gene TRBV12-5; weak D call: TRBD1 (6 bases). This CDR3 has 15 amino acids. V was trimmed by 6 bases and J by 4 bases, leaving 18 bases between them. The germline gives CDR1 LGHNT, CDR2 FRNRAP. As DNA, the CDR3 is TGTGCTAGTGGCCGCCTGGGGGGGACAATCACTGAAGCTTTCTTT. The encoded protein is CASGRLGGTITEAFF.

The chain recombines TRBV29-1 with TRBJ1-2, with 7 bases that match TRBD1. V was pared by 5 bases and J by 7 bases, with 10 bases of the junction left unmatched. The germline CDR1 and CDR2 sequences are SQVTM and ANQGSEA. The CDR3 extends over 13 amino acids. The CDR3: CSVLITGDGGYTF. CDR3 sequence (DNA): TGCAGCGTTCTCATTACAGGGGATGGTGGCTACACCTTC.

The chain is built from TRBV28 and TRBJ1-6; D may be TRBD1 (5 bases). This CDR3 is built from 14 residues. CDR1 MDHEN and CDR2 SYDVKM come from the germline V gene. V was trimmed by 5 bases and J by 3 bases, leaving 8 bases between them. The CDR3 loop is CASSPGLYNSPLHF. In nucleotides, the CDR3 is TGTGCCAGCAGTCCGGGACTCTATAATTCACCCCTCCACTTT.

The chain links TRBV27 to TRBJ1-2; no clear D gene. Germline CDR1 MNHEY, CDR2 SMNVEV (reference sequence). The CDR3 loop spans 13 amino acids. The V and J ends lost 6 bases and 4 bases respectively, with 12 bases between them. The CDR3 region is CASRAGPFYGYTF. CDR3 nucleotide sequence: TGTGCCAGCAGGGCAGGTCCCTTCTATGGCTACACCTTC.

This chain connects TRBV5-1 to TRBJ2-3, with 7 bases matching TRBD2. The germline V gene has CDR1 SGHRS and CDR2 YFSETQ. The CDR3 has 15 amino acids. Trimming at V came to 2 bases and at J to 3 bases, leaving 6 bases not matched to a gene. CDR3 region: CASSFQTSRTDTQYF. The CDR3 DNA is TGCGCCAGCAGCTTTCAGACTAGCAGGACAGATACGCAGTATTTT.

The chain links TRBV19 to TRBJ2-5, with D maybe TRBD1 (5 bases). This CDR3 region has 15 residues. Deletions cut 2 bases from V and 1 base from J, with 11 bases between. Germline V CDR1 and CDR2: LNHDA, SQIVND (reference sequence). The CDR3, as DNA: TGTGCCAGTAGTATAACAGGTGGGATCCAAGAGACCCAGTACTTC. This gives the protein CASSITGGIQETQYF.

V is TRBV6-4 and J is TRBJ2-3; the match to TRBD2 covers 14 bases. The germline V gene has CDR1 MRHNA and CDR2 SNTAGT. The CDR3 has 16 amino acids. V shed 0 bases, J shed 5 bases, and the junction held 1 base outside the gene matches. The CDR3 sequence: CASSDSGLAGVDTQYF. The CDR3 nucleotides read TGTGCCAGCAGTGACTCGGGACTAGCGGGAGTAGATACGCAGTATTTT.

Of note for this clone: Distinct nucleotide sequences in the sample also encode this CDR3. This chain joins TRBV5-1 and TRBJ2-7; TRBD2 agrees at 7 bases. CDR1 and CDR2 from the germline V gene are SGHRS and YFSETQ. The V and J ends lost 6 bases and 5 bases, in that order; junction bases with no gene match: 8. The CDR3 runs 13 residues. The CDR3 region is CASTTQGGDEQYF. In DNA, the CDR3 is TGCGCCAGCACCACCCAGGGAGGGGACGAGCAGTACTTC.

V is TRBV15 and J is TRBJ1-4, with TRBD1 as a possible D gene (6 bases). V was cut by 1 base and J by 12 bases, with 12 bases left in between. CDR3 length: 13 residues. The germline CDR1 and CDR2 sequences are LNHNV and YYDKDF (reference sequence). CDR3 nucleotide sequence: TGTGCCACCAGCAGAGTACAGGGACGGGAACTGTTTTTT. Protein product: CATSRVQGRELFF.

The chain links TRBV5-6 to TRBJ1-3; D is possibly TRBD1 (6 bases). V shed 6 bases and J shed 0 bases, with 13 bases lying between them. CDR1 is SGHDT and CDR2 is YYEEEE in the germline V gene. The CDR3 has 15 amino acids. The chain's CDR3 is CASKPGTISGNTIYF. The CDR3 region has the DNA TGTGCCAGCAAGCCCGGGACAATCTCTGGAAACACCATATATTTT. The variable domain in full, completed from reference TRBV5-6 and TRBJ1-3, reads DAGVTQSPTHLIKTRGQQVTLRCSPKSGHDTVSWYQQALGQGPQFIFQYYEEEERQRGNFPDRFSGHQFPNYSSELNVNALLLGDSALYLCASKPGTISGNTIYFGEGSWLTVV.

CDR3 nucleotide sequence: TGTGCCTGCAGACAGGGGCTGAACACTGAAGCTTTCTTT. This codes for CACRQGLNTEAFF. The chain employs TRBV30 and TRBJ1-1, with 8 bases aligning to TRBD1. The CDR3 runs 13 residues. With V trimmed by 6 bases and J by 0 bases, 3 bases remained unmatched. Germline CDR1 reads GTSNPN; CDR2 reads SVGIG (reference sequence). Complete variable domain (other parts from reference TRBV30 and TRBJ1-1): SQTIHQWPATLVQPVGSPLSLECTVEGTSNPNLYWYRQAAGRGLQLLFYSVGIGQISSEVPQNLSASRPQDRQFILSSKKLLLSDSGFYLCACRQGLNTEAFFGQGTRLTVV.

The chain joins TRBV6-1 to TRBJ2-1; D gene unclear. Germline V gene sequence: CDR1 MNHNS, CDR2 SASEGT. V lost 1 base and J 4 bases, leaving 8 bases between the germline ends. The CDR3 is 14 amino acids. In DNA, the CDR3 is TGTGCCAGCAGTGAAGGGTGGAGTTACAATGAGCAGTTCTTC. It is translated as CASSEGWSYNEQFF.

The chain is built from TRBV7-7 and TRBJ2-7; possibly TRBD2 for D (6 bases). Germline CDR1 and CDR2: SSHAT and FNYEAQ (reference sequence). With 8 bases removed from V and 2 bases from J, the gap between germline ends came to 22 bases. The CDR3 length is 16 residues. The CDR3: CASPCLPRDRPYEQYF. CDR3 nucleotides: TGTGCCAGCCCCTGCCTCCCGCGGGATCGACCCTACGAGCAGTACTTC.

V gene TRBV5-1 combines with J gene TRBJ2-7; 7 bases are a match to TRBD1. Germline loops: CDR1 SGHRS, CDR2 YFSETQ. The CDR3 is 18 amino acids. V trimming: 0 bases; J trimming: 1 base; junction bases outside the gene matches: 13. The CDR3 DNA follows: TGCGCCAGCAGCTTGGGTTTGGGGACAGCCTATAAATCCTACGAGCAGTACTTC. Protein sequence: CASSLGLGTAYKSYEQYF. The whole variable domain, filled in from reference TRBV5-1 and TRBJ2-7, reads KAGVTQTPRYLIKTRGQQVTLSCSPISGHRSVSWYQQTPGQGLQFLFEYFSETQRNKGNFPGRFSGRQFSNSRSEMNVSTLELGDSALYLCASSLGLGTAYKSYEQYFGPGTRLTVT.

In DNA form, the CDR3 reads TGCAGCGTCGAGGAGACTGGGCGCGGGAACATTCAGTACTTC. Its translation is CSVEETGRGNIQYF. The V and J genes are TRBV29-1 and TRBJ2-4, with D perhaps matching TRBD2 (5 bases). CDR3 length equals 14 residues. Germline V lookup: CDR1 SQVTM, CDR2 ANQGSEA. V was trimmed by 6 bases and J by 7 bases, leaving 19 bases between them.